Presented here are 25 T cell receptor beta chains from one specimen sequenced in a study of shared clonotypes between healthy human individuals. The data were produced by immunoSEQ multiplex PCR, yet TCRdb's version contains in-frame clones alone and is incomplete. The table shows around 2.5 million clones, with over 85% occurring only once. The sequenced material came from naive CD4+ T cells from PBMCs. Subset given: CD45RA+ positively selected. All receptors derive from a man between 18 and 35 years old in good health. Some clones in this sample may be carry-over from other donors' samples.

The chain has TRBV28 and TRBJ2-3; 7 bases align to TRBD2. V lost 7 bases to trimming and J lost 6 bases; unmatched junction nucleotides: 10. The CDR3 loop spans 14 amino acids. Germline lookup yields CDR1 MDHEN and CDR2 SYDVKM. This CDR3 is CASIGGRASDTQYF. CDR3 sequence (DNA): TGTGCCAGCATAGGTGGGAGGGCCTCCGATACGCAGTATTTT.

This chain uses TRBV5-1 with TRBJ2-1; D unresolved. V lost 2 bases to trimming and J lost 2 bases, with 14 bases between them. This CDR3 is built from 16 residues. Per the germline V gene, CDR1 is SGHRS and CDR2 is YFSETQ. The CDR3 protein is CASSFDPGAAYNEQFF. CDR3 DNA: TGCGCCAGCAGCTTTGATCCCGGAGCCGCCTACAATGAGCAGTTCTTC. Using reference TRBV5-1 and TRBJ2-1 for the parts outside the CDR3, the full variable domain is KAGVTQTPRYLIKTRGQQVTLSCSPISGHRSVSWYQQTPGQGLQFLFEYFSETQRNKGNFPGRFSGRQFSNSRSEMNVSTLELGDSALYLCASSFDPGAAYNEQFFGPGTRLTVL.

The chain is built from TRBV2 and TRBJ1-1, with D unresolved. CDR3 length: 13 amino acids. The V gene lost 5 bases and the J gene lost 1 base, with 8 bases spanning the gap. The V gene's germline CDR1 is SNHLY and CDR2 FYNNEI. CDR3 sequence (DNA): TGTGCCAGCAGTTACCACCCGAACACTGAAGCTTTCTTT. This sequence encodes CASSYHPNTEAFF.

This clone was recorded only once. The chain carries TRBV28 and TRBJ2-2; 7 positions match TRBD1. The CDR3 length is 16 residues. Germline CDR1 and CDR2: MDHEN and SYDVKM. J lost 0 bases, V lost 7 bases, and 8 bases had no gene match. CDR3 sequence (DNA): TGTGCCAGCAACGAACCTACAGGGGCGAACACCGGGGAGCTGTTTTTT. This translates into CASNEPTGANTGELFF.

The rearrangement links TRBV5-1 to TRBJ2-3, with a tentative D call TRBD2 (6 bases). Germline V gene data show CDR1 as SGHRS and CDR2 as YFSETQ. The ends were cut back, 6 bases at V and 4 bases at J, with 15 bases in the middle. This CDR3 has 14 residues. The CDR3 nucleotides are TGCGCCAGCAAGTCGGAGGGTGGGGCAGATACGCAGTATTTT. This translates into CASKSEGGADTQYF.

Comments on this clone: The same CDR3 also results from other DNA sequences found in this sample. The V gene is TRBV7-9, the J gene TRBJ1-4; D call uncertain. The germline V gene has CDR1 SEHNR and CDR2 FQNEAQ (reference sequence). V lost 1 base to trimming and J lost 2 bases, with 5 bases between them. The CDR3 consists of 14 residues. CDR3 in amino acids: CASSLGLTNEKLFF. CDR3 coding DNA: TGTGCCAGCAGCTTAGGTTTGACTAATGAAAAACTGTTTTTT.

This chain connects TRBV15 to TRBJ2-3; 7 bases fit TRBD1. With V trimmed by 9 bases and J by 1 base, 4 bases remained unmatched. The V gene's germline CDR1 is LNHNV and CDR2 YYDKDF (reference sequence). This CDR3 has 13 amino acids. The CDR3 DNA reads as TGTGCCACGAGCGACAGGGGCACAGATACGCAGTATTTT. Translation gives CATSDRGTDTQYF.

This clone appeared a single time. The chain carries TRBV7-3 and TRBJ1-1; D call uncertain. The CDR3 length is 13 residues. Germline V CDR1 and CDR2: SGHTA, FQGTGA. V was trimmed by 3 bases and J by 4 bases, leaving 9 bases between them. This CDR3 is CASSFGLRTEAFF. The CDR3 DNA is TGTGCCAGCAGCTTTGGGTTGCGCACTGAAGCTTTCTTT.

As DNA, the CDR3 is TGTGCCAGCAGTTTATTACCCTGGCAGGCGGGAGATACGCAGTATTTT. The encoded protein is CASSLLPWQAGDTQYF. J is TRBJ2-3 and V is TRBV27, with D maybe TRBD2 (5 bases). The CDR3 covers 16 residues. From germline, CDR1 is MNHEY and CDR2 SMNVEV (reference sequence). Between the trimmed V and J ends, which lost 1 base and 5 bases, there was a span of 16 bases.

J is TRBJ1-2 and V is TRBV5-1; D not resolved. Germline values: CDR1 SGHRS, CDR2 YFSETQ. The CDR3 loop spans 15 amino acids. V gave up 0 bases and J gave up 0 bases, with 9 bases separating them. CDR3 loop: CASSLDTDANYGYTF. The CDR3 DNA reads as TGCGCCAGCAGCTTGGATACAGATGCTAACTATGGCTACACCTTC.

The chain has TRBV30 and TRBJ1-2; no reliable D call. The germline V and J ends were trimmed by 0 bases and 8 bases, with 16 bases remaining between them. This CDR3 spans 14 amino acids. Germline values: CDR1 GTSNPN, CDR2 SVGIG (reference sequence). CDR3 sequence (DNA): TGTGCCTGGAGTGTTATTACCAGGTCGGGGGGCTACACCTTC. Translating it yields CAWSVITRSGGYTF.

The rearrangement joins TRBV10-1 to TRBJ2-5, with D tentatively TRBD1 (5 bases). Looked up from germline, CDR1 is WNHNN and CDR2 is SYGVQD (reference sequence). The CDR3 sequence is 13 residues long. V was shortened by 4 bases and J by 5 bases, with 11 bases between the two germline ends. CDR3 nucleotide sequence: TGCGCCAGCAGTGCCAGGGCAGGGGAGACCCAGTACTTC. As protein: CASSARAGETQYF.

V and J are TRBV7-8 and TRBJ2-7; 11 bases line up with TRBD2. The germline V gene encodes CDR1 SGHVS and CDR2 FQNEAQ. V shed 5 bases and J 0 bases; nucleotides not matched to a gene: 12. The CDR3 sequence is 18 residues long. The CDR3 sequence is CASSPGVAGGLSSYEQYF. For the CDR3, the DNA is TGTGCCAGCAGCCCGGGCGTAGCGGGAGGGTTAAGCTCCTACGAGCAGTACTTC.

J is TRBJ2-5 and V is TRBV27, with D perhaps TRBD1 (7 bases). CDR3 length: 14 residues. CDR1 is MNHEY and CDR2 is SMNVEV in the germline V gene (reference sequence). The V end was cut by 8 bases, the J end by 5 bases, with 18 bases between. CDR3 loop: CASWGAGGKETQYF. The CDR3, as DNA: TGTGCCAGCTGGGGGGCAGGGGGTAAGGAGACCCAGTACTTC.

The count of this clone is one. The CDR3 loop is CASSSKQGSNTEAFF. CDR3 nucleotide sequence: TGTGCCAGCAGCTCCAAACAGGGAAGCAACACTGAAGCTTTCTTT. V and J are TRBV5-4 and TRBJ1-1; TRBD1 is a possible D gene (6 bases). V was clipped by 3 bases and J by 2 bases, with 14 bases between them. Germline CDR1 reads SGHNT; CDR2 reads YYREEE (reference sequence). The CDR3 has 15 amino acids.

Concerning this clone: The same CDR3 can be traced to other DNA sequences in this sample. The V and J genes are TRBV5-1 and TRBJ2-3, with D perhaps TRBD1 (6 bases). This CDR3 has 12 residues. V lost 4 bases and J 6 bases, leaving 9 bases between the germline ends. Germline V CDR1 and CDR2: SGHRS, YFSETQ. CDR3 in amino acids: CASSPQGDTQYF. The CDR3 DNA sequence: TGCGCCAGCAGCCCCCAGGGGGATACGCAGTATTTT.

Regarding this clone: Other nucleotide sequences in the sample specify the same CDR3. The CDR3 reads CASSVGTSGTDTQYF. The CDR3 coding sequence is TGTGCCAGCAGCGTAGGGACTAGCGGCACAGATACGCAGTATTTT. The V call is TRBV9, the J call TRBJ2-3; 9 bases are a match to TRBD2. Trimming at V came to 0 bases and at J to 1 base, leaving 0 bases not matched to a gene. Germline V gene sequence: CDR1 SGDLS, CDR2 YYNGEE. CDR3 size: 15 residues.

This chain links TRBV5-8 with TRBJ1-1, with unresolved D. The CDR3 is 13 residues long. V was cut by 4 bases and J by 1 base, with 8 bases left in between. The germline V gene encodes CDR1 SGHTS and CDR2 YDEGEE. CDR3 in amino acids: CASSLAANTEAFF. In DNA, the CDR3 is TGTGCCAGCAGCCTCGCAGCGAACACTGAAGCTTTCTTT.

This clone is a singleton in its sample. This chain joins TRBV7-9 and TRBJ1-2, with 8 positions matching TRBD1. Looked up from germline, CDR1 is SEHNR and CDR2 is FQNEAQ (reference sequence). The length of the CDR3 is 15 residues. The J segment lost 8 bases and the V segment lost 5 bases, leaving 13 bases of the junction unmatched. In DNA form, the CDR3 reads TGTGCCAGCAGCACGGGACAGGCTCCAGGGGTCGGCTACACCTTC. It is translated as CASSTGQAPGVGYTF.

In DNA form, the CDR3 reads TGTGCCTGGAGACAGAGAGACACACCCTACGAGCAGTACTTC. It translates to CAWRQRDTPYEQYF. V and J are TRBV30 and TRBJ2-7; D unclear. CDR3 length equals 14 residues. Trimming shortened V by 3 bases and J by 2 bases, and 14 bases separated the two germline ends. Germline V lookup: CDR1 GTSNPN, CDR2 SVGIG (reference sequence).

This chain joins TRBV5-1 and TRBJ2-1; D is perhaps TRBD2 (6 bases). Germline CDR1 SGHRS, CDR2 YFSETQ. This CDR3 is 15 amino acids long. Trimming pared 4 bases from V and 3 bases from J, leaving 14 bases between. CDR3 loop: CASSPEATSYNEQFF. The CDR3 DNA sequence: TGCGCCAGCAGCCCCGAGGCGACTAGCTACAATGAGCAGTTCTTC.

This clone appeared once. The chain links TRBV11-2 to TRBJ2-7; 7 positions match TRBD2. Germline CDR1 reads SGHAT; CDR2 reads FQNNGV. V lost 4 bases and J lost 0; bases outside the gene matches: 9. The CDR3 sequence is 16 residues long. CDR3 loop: CASSSPSGKSSYEQYF. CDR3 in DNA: TGTGCCAGCAGCTCCCCCAGCGGGAAGAGCTCCTACGAGCAGTACTTC.

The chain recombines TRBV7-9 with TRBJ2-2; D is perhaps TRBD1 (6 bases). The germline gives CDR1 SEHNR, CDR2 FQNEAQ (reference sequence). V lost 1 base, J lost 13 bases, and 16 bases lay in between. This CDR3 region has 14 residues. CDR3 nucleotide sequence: TGTGCCAGCAGCTTAGGCGCGGGCGCCAGGGGGCTGTTTTTT. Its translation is CASSLGAGARGLFF.

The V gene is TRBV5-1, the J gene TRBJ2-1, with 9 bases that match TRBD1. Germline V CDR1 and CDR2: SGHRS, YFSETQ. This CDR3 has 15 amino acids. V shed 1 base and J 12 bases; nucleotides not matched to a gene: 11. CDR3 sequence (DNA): TGCGCCAGCAGCTTGTTGGGACAGGGCACAATGGGGCAGTTCTTC. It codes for CASSLLGQGTMGQFF.

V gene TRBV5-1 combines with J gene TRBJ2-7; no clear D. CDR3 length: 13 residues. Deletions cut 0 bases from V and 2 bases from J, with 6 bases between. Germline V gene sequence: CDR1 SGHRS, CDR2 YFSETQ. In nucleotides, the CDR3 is TGCGCCAGCAGCTTGGGACTCACCTACGAGCAGTACTTC. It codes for CASSLGLTYEQYF.